The rows below give T cell receptor beta chains drawn from one sample of a study of cytomegalovirus exposure and HLA in healthy donors. Profiled with immunoSEQ multiplex PCR; TCRdb holds only in-frame clones, not every one. The sample has under 200,000 clones; around 84% are singletons. The sequenced sample was PBMCs. The receptors shown here come from a man between 50 and 59 years old in good health and CMV-seropositive. CDR3s include the opening cysteine and the closing phenylalanine or tryptophan. Only part of the rows carry a size: once, few, many, or a class if the clone is expanded.

j_gene: TRBJ1-4
abundance: NA
v_gene: TRBV9
CDR3aa: CASSAGTGLGDGEKLFF

j_gene: TRBJ2-3
abundance: NA
v_gene: TRBV10-1
CDR3aa: CASSDQQGATDTQYF

j_gene: TRBJ2-2
abundance: NA
v_gene: TRBV25-1
CDR3aa: CASSDRDRTRAGELFF

j_gene: TRBJ2-7
abundance: NA
v_gene: TRBV5-1
CDR3aa: CASSTTGQAEQYF

j_gene: TRBJ1-2
abundance: NA
v_gene: TRBV5-1
CDR3aa: CASSLDTGLYGYTF

j_gene: TRBJ2-2
abundance: NA
v_gene: TRBV25-1
CDR3aa: CASEVPGLIFGELFF

j_gene: TRBJ2-1
abundance: NA
v_gene: TRBV10-1
CDR3aa: CASSESRLLAGYSNEQFF

j_gene: TRBJ1-1
abundance: NA
v_gene: TRBV6-5
CDR3aa: CASSSGQGVTEAFF

j_gene: TRBJ1-6
abundance: NA
v_gene: TRBV9
CDR3aa: CASSDSGTPVNSPLHF

j_gene: TRBJ2-3
abundance: few
v_gene: TRBV7-9
CDR3aa: CSSSLISRRGLTDTQYF

j_gene: TRBJ2-2
abundance: few
v_gene: TRBV6-1
CDR3aa: CASKVQGVRTGELFF

j_gene: TRBJ2-1
abundance: NA
v_gene: TRBV27
CDR3aa: CASSEGVLWGKFF

j_gene: TRBJ1-3
abundance: NA
v_gene: TRBV9
CDR3aa: CASSPQGQVSGNTIYF

j_gene: TRBJ2-5
abundance: NA
v_gene: TRBV7-9
CDR3aa: CASSLGLAGETQYF

j_gene: TRBJ2-7
abundance: NA
v_gene: TRBV5-6
CDR3aa: CASRSGTVSYEQYF

j_gene: TRBJ1-3
abundance: NA
v_gene: TRBV11-2
CDR3aa: CASSLEWRFSGNTIYF

j_gene: TRBJ1-2
abundance: NA
v_gene: TRBV6-5
CDR3aa: CASSYLAGRTYGYTF

j_gene: TRBJ2-7
abundance: few
v_gene: TRBV6-1
CDR3aa: CASSDGVTYEQYF

j_gene: TRBJ1-6
abundance: NA
v_gene: TRBV10-3
CDR3aa: CATSQGAENSPLHF

j_gene: TRBJ2-6
abundance: NA
v_gene: TRBV6-5
CDR3aa: CASSSQGASGANVLTF

j_gene: TRBJ2-3
abundance: NA
v_gene: TRBV19
CDR3aa: CASSNQGQGGSTDTQYF

j_gene: TRBJ2-6
abundance: NA
v_gene: TRBV7-9
CDR3aa: CASSRDSHSGANVLTF

j_gene: TRBJ2-3
abundance: NA
v_gene: TRBV10-3
CDR3aa: CAIKALTDTQYF

j_gene: TRBJ1-6
abundance: NA
v_gene: TRBV25-1
CDR3aa: CASSGDRDSPLHF

j_gene: TRBJ2-2
abundance: NA
v_gene: TRBV5-4
CDR3aa: CASSSPLAGVRSGELFF

j_gene: TRBJ1-1
abundance: NA
v_gene: TRBV2
CDR3aa: CASSSPGYTEAFF

j_gene: TRBJ1-5
abundance: NA
v_gene: TRBV6-1
CDR3aa: CASSLTPGGNQPQHF

j_gene: TRBJ1-4
abundance: NA
v_gene: TRBV5-6
CDR3aa: CASSLGDRNEKLFF

j_gene: TRBJ2-1
abundance: NA
v_gene: TRBV29-1
CDR3aa: CSNRRRDNEQFF